The present T cell receptor (beta chain) was sequenced within a study of human T cells and chemical hapten exposure. Study details: Patch tests applied 0.01% DPC to the upper back, read at 6 days.

This clonotype was seen a handful of times. TCRdb itself ran the RACE reads through MiXCR, one entry per CDR3 protein. The profile covers just under 350,000 distinct CDR3 sequences, with 6% to 8.5% appearing a single time and 7.5% to 8.5% taken by the ten largest. Time point: patch test 1, 2 weeks after DPC sensitization. Treatment described: therapeutic diphenylcyclopropenone sensitization with weekly scalp DPC. Alopecia patients between 18 and 70 years old and suitable for DPC were used as donors. V dropped 2 bases and J dropped 7 bases, with 8 bases sitting between them. The CDR3 is made up of 11 amino acids. Germline V gene lookup returns CDR1 DFQATT and CDR2 SNEGSKA (reference sequence).

The chain uses TRBV20-1 and TRBJ1-1; D gene ambiguous. This material consisted of whole blood, taken in connection with sensitization to the hapten diphenylcyclopropenone (DPC). The TCR comes from a woman in her late teens or twenties with alopecia areata. Some clones in this sample may be carry-over from other donors' samples. The CDR3 region is CSARPMGEAFF. The CDR3 DNA reads TGCAGTGCTAGACCGATGGGTGAAGCTTTCTTT.